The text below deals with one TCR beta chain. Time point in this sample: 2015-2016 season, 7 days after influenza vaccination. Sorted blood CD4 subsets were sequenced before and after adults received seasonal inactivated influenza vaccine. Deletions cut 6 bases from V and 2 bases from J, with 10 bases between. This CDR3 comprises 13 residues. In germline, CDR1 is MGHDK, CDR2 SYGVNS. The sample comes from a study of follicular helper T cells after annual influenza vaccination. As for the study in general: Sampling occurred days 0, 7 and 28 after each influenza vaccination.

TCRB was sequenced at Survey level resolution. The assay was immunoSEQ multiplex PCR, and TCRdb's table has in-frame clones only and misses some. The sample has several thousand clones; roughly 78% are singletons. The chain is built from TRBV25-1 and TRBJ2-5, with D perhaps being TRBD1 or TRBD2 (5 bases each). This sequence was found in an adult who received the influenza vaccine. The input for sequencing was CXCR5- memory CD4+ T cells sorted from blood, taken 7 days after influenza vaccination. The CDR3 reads CASSLGAQETQYF. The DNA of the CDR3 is TGTGCCAGCAGCCTCGGGGCACAAGAGACCCAGTACTTC.